The rows below give T cell receptor beta chains drawn from one sample of a study of blood T cells in healthy people across ages. TCRdb processed the 5' RACE reads anew with MiXCR; each CDR3 protein has one entry. The repertoire holds approximately 600,000 distinct CDR3 sequences, with 45% to 65% as singletons. The source material was blood. These TCRs come from a man between 60 and 70 years old in good health. Each CDR3 is given with its conserved first and last residue.

cdr3_length	v_call	j_call	cdr3_aa
13	TRBV12-3/TRBV12-4	TRBJ2-5	CASSNRDQETQYF
15	TRBV15	TRBJ2-5	CATSTNSGGFETQYF
15	TRBV6-5	TRBJ2-4	CASSYNRGQKNIQYF
11	TRBV10-3	TRBJ2-7	CAISELYEQYF
16	TRBV6-5	TRBJ2-7	CASSYRGAPLSYEQYF
13	TRBV20-1	TRBJ2-1	CSARGDRDNEQFF
13	TRBV29-1	TRBJ1-5	CSVTTGYDQPQHF
12	TRBV2	TRBJ2-1	CASPKTRRGQFF
14	TRBV6-1	TRBJ2-7	CASSEGVLAYEQYF
13	TRBV29-1	TRBJ1-2	CSGRETGVGGYTF
16	TRBV6-2/TRBV6-3	.	CASSYRRGGSYNEQYF
13	TRBV6-5	TRBJ1-2	CASSSTVNYGYTF
14	TRBV18	TRBJ2-6	CASSTSSGANVLTF
14	TRBV20-1	TRBJ2-6	CSADHSSGANVLTF
14	TRBV6-1	TRBJ1-1	CASSIRGRFTEAFF
14	TRBV7-7	TRBJ2-1	CASSSFSGDNEQFF
14	TRBV6-2/TRBV6-3	TRBJ2-7	CASWSSGHSYEQYF
18	TRBV14	TRBJ2-5	CASSQVERDTRYEETQYF
12	TRBV20-1	TRBJ2-3	CSASLRKDTQYF
16	TRBV4-1	TRBJ2-6	CASSQGVSSGANVLTF
13	TRBV5-1	TRBJ2-7	CASSFNRAYEQYF
12	TRBV29-1	TRBJ1-1	CSVEDRAGVAFF
16	TRBV2	.	CASSPTGLAGGYEQYF
12	TRBV29-1	TRBJ2-7	CSVAGGPYEQYF
13	TRBV28	TRBJ2-1	CASSQEGRNEQFF
18	TRBV5-1	TRBJ2-7	CASSLPGSSGGLYNEQYF
14	TRBV10-1	TRBJ2-5	CASNLRQGRETQYF
15	TRBV5-1	TRBJ1-2	CASSPQTGDHYGYTF
16	TRBV3-1	TRBJ2-5	CASSQVASGGPKTQYF
14	TRBV7-9	TRBJ1-2	CASSLYQGPYGYTF
16	TRBV5-1	TRBJ2-5	CASSPRLAGGVETQYF
16	TRBV5-1	.	CASSPRGARGRDEQYF